This T cell receptor beta chain is from a study of blood T cell repertoires in COVID-19. Across the study: COVID-19 samples from acute and convalescent phases originated in the United States, Italy and Spain. From T cells, B-cell-depleted T cells, or PBMCs came the material, which was cDNA or gDNA.

The V end was cut by 1 base, the J end by 4 bases, with 11 bases between. The CDR3 consists of 15 residues. Germline CDR1 reads WSHSY; CDR2 reads SAAADI. Data came from immunoSEQ multiplex PCR; TCRdb stores just in-frame clones and leaves some out. This sample has 110,000 to 150,000 clones; about 80% occur once, and the top ten carry approximately 3.5%. The receptor's source is a man aged 70 or older who had recovered from COVID-19. Sequencing was carried out using peripheral blood. V is TRBV10-2 and J is TRBJ2-1; tentatively, D is TRBD2 (6 bases). In nucleotides, the CDR3 is TGCGCCAGCAGTGAGTTCGCTAGCGAGTACAATGAGCAGTTCTTC. Its protein product is CASSEFASEYNEQFF.